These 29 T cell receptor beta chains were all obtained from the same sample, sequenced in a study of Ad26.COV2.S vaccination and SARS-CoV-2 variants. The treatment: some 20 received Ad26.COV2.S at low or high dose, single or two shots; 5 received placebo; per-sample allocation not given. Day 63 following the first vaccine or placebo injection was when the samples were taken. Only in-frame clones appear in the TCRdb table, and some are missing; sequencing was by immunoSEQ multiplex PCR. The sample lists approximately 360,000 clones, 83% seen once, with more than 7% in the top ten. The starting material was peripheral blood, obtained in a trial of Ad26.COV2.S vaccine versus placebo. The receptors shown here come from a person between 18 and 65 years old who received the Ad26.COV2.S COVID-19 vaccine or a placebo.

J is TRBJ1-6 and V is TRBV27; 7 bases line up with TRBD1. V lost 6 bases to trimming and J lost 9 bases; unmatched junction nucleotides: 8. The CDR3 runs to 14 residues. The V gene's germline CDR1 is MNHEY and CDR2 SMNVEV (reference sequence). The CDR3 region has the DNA TGTGCCAGCAGGCCGACAGGGATAAGTTCACCCCTCCACTTT. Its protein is CASRPTGISSPLHF.

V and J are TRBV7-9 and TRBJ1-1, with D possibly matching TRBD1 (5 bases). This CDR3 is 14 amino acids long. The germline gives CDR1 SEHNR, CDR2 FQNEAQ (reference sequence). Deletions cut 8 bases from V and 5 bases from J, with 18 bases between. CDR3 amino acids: CASQRGTRRTEAFF. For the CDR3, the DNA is TGTGCCAGCCAGCGGGGGACTAGGCGGACTGAAGCTTTCTTT.

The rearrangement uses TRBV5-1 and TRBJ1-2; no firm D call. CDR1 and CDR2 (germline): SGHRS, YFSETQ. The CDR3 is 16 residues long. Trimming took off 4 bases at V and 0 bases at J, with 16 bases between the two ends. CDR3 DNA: TGCGCCAGCAGCCCTATAGGAGGGATGCCTAACTATGGCTACACCTTC. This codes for CASSPIGGMPNYGYTF.

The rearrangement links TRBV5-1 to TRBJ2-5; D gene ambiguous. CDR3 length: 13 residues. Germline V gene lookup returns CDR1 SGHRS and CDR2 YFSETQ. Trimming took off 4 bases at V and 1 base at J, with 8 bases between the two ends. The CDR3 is CASSATFQETQYF. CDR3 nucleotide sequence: TGCGCCAGCAGCGCCACATTCCAAGAGACCCAGTACTTC.

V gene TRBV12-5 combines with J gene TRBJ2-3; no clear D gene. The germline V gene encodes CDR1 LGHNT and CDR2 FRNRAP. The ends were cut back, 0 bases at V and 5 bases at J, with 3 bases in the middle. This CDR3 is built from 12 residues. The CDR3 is CASGLVEDTQYF. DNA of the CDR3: TGTGCTAGTGGTTTGGTTGAAGATACGCAGTATTTT.

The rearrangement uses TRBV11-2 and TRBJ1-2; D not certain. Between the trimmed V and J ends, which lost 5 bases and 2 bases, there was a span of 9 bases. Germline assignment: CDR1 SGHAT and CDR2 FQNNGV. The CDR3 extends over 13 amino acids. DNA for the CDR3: TGTGCCAGCAGCGATGGACCAAACTATGGCTACACCTTC. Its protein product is CASSDGPNYGYTF.

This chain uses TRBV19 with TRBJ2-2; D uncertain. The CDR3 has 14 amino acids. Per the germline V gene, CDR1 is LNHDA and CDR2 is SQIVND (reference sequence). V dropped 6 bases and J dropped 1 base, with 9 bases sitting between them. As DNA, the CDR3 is TGTGCCAGTAGCGCCTTCAGGAACACCGGGGAGCTGTTTTTT. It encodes CASSAFRNTGELFF.

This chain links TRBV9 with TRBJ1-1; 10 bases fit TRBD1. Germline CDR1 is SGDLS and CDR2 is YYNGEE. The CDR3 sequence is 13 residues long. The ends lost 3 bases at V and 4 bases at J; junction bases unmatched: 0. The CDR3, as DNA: TGTGCCAGCAGCGGGACAGGGGGCACTGAAGCTTTCTTT. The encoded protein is CASSGTGGTEAFF.

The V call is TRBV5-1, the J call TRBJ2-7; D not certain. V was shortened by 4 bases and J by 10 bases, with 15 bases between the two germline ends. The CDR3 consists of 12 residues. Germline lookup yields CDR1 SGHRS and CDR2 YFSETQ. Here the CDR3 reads CASSDPGGGQYF. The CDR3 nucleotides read TGCGCCAGCAGCGACCCCGGCGGTGGACAGTACTTC.

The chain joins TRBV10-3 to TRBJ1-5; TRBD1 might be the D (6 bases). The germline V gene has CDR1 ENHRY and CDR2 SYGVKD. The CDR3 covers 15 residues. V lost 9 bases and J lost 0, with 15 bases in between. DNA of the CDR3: TGTGCCATTAGCCGGGACACCCATAGCAATCAGCCCCAGCATTTT. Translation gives CAISRDTHSNQPQHF.

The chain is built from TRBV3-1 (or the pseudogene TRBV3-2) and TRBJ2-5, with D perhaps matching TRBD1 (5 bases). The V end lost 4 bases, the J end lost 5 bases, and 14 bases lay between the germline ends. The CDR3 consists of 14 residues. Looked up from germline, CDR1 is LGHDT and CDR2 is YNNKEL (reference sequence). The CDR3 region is CASSPWRQFETQYF. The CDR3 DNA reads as TGTGCCAGCAGCCCCTGGAGACAGTTCGAGACCCAGTACTTC.

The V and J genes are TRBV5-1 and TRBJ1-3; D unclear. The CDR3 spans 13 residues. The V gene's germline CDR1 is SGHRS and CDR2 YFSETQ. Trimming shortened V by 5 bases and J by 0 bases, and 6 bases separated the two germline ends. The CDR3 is CASRLDSGNTIYF. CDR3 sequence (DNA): TGCGCCAGCAGGCTTGACTCTGGAAACACCATATATTTT.

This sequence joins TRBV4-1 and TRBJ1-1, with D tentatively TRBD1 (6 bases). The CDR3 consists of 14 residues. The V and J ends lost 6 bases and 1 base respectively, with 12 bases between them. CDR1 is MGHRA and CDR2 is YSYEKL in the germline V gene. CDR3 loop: CASRTPGQNTEAFF. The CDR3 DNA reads TGCGCCAGCAGGACCCCGGGACAGAACACTGAAGCTTTCTTT.

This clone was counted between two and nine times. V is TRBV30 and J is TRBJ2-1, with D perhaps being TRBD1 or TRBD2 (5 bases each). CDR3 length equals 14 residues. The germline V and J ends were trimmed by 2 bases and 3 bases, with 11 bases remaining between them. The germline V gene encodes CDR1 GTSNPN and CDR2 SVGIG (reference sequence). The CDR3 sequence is CAWSRGAGYNEQFF. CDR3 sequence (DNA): TGTGCCTGGAGTAGGGGAGCAGGCTACAATGAGCAGTTCTTC.

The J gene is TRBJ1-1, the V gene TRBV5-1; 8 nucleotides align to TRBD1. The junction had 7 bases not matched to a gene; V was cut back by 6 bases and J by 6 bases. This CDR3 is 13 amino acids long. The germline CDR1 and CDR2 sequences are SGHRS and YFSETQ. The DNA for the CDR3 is TGCGCCAGCACAATAATACAGGGGGCTGAAGCTTTCTTT. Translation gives CASTIIQGAEAFF.

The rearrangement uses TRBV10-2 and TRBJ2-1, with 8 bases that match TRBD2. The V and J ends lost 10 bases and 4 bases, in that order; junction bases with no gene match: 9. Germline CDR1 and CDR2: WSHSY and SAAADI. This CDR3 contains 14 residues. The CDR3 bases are TGCGCCACCCTTGCTAGCGGGTTATACAATGAGCAGTTCTTC. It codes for CATLASGLYNEQFF.

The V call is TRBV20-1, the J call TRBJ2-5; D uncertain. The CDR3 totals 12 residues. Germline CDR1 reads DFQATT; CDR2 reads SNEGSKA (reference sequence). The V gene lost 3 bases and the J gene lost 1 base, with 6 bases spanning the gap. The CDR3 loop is CSASQAQETQYF. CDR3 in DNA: TGCAGTGCTAGTCAGGCCCAAGAGACCCAGTACTTC.

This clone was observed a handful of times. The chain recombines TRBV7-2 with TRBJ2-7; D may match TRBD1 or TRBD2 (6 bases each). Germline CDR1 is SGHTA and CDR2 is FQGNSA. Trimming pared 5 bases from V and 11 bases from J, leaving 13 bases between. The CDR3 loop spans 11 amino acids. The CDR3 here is CASSLGGQKYF. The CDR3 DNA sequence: TGTGCCAGCAGCCTAGGGGGGCAAAAGTACTTC.

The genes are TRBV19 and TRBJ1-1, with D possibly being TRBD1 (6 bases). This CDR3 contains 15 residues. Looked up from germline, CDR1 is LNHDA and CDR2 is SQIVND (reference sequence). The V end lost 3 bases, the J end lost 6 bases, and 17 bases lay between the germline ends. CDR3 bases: TGTGCCAGTAGTATCTCCGGGGGGGCGAAGGCTGAAGCTTTCTTT. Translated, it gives CASSISGGAKAEAFF.

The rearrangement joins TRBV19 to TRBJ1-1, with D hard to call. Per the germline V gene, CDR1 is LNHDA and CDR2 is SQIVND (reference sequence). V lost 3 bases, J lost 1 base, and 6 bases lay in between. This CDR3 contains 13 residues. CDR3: CASSILQNTEAFF. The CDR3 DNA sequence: TGTGCCAGTAGTATTCTCCAGAACACTGAAGCTTTCTTT.

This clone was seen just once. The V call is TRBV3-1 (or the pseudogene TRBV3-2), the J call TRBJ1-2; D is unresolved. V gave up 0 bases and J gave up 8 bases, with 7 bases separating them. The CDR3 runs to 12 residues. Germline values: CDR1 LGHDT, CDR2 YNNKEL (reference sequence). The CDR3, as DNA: TGTGCCAGCAGCCAAGATCGGAACGGCTACACCTTC. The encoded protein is CASSQDRNGYTF.

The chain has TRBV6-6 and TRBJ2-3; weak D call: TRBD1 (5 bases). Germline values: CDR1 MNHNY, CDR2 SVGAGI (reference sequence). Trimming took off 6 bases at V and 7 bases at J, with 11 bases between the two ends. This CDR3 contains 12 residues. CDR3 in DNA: TGTGCCAGCAGCCTGACAGTCAATACGCAGTATTTT. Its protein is CASSLTVNTQYF.

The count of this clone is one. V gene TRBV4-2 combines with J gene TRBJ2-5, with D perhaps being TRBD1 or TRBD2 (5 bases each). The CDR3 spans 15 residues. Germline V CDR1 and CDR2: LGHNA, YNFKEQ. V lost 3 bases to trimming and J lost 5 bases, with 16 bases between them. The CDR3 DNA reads TGTGCCAGCAGCCACGAGGTGGGACCTGAGGAGACCCAGTACTTC. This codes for CASSHEVGPEETQYF.

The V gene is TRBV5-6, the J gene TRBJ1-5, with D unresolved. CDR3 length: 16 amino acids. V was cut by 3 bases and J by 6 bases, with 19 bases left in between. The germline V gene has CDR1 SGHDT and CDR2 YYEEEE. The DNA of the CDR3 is TGTGCCAGCAGCTCGCTAGGTGGGAGCCACTCTCAGCCCCAGCATTTT. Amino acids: CASSSLGGSHSQPQHF. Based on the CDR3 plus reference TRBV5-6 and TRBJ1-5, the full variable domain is DAGVTQSPTHLIKTRGQQVTLRCSPKSGHDTVSWYQQALGQGPQFIFQYYEEEERQRGNFPDRFSGHQFPNYSSELNVNALLLGDSALYLCASSSLGGSHSQPQHFGDGTRLSIL.

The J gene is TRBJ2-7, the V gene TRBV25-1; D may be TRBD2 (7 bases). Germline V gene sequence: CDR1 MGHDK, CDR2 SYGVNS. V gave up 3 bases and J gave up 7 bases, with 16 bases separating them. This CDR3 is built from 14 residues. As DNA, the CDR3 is TGTGCCAGCAGTGACCCGGGGGGCCTGCGGGAGCAGTACTTC. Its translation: CASSDPGGLREQYF.

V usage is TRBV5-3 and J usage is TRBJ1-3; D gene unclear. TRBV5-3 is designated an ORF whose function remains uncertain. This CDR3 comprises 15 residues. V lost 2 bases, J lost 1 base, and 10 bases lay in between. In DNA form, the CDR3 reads TGTGCCAGAAGCTTCGGCGAACCTTCTGGAAACACCATATATTTT. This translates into CARSFGEPSGNTIYF.

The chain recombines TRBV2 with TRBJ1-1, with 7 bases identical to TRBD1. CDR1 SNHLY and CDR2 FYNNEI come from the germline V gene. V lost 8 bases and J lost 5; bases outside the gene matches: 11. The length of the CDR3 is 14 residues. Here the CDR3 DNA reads TGTGCCAGCTCGATAGAGACAGGGCTGACTGAAGCTTTCTTT. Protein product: CASSIETGLTEAFF.

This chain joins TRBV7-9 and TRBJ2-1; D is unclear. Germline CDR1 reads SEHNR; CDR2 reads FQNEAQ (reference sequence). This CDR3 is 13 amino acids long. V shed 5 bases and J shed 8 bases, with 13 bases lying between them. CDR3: CASSQMARDEQFF. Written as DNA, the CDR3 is TGTGCCAGCAGCCAGATGGCCCGGGATGAGCAGTTCTTC.

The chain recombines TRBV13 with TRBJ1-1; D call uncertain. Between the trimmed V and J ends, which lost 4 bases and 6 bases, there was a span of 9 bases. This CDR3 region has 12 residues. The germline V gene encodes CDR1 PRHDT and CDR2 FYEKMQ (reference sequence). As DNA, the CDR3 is TGTGCCAGCAGCTCGACTCCCTCTGAAGCTTTCTTT. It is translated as CASSSTPSEAFF. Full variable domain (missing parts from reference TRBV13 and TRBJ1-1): AAGVIQSPRHLIKEKRETATLKCYPIPRHDTVYWYQQGPGQDPQFLISFYEKMQSDKGSIPDRFSAQQFSDYHSELNMSSLELGDSALYFCASSSTPSEAFFGQGTRLTVV.